Following are 20 T cell receptor beta chains from one sample sequenced in a study of blood T cell repertoires in COVID-19 (dated by TCRdb to the early 2020s). To prepare the library, the immunoSEQ multiplex PCR assay was applied. TCRdb re-hosts the immuneACCESS table, in-frame sequences only. Its copies lack some clones; in the studies checked, an unresolved V gene accounts for under half of them, and the cause for the rest is not known. This sample gives 45,000 to 50,000 clones in total; 80% to 90% of them show up just once. Roughly 9.2% of the sample belongs to the ten largest clones. Source material: peripheral blood. The receptors stem from a human donor in a cohort sampled during active COVID-19.

The chain has TRBV6-5 and TRBJ2-3, with D perhaps matching TRBD2 (5 bases). This CDR3 contains 13 residues. Germline loops: CDR1 MNHEY, CDR2 SVGAGI. The germline V and J ends were trimmed by 6 bases and 3 bases, with 10 bases remaining between them. CDR3 residues: CASRALETDTQYF. The CDR3, as DNA: TGTGCCAGCAGGGCACTAGAGACAGATACGCAGTATTTT.

About this clone: A junction end diverges from the germline sequence, so it may reflect a read error. The chain links TRBV5-3 to TRBJ2-2; TRBD2 might be the D (5 bases). TRBV5-3 is an ORF, with its function uncertain. This CDR3 has 15 amino acids. DNA for the CDR3: TGTGCCAGAAGTTTCACTCGGGGAACGGTCCGGGGAGCTGTTTTT. As protein: CARSFTRGTVRGAVF.

The V call is TRBV7-3, the J call TRBJ2-2, with 7 bases lining up with TRBD1. Germline V gene data show CDR1 as SGHTA and CDR2 as FQGTGA. With V trimmed by 2 bases and J by 5 bases, 11 bases remained unmatched. The CDR3 spans 17 residues. CDR3 sequence reads: CASSLDGRQGVTGELFF. Here the CDR3 DNA reads TGTGCCAGCAGCTTAGACGGCCGGCAGGGGGTTACCGGGGAGCTGTTTTTT.

There are a few counts of this clone. The V and J genes are TRBV3-1 (or the pseudogene TRBV3-2) and TRBJ2-7; no definite D call. CDR3 size: 13 residues. The V end was cut by 5 bases, the J end by 5 bases, with 13 bases between. Germline CDR1 reads LGHDT; CDR2 reads YNNKEL (reference sequence). This CDR3 is CASSEYGPDEQYF. The CDR3 bases are TGTGCCAGCAGCGAATATGGGCCTGACGAGCAGTACTTC.

This chain connects TRBV5-6 to TRBJ2-5; D might be TRBD2 (5 bases). Germline loops: CDR1 SGHDT, CDR2 YYEEEE. The CDR3 has 14 residues. With 4 bases removed from V and 4 bases from J, the gap between germline ends came to 14 bases. The CDR3 coding sequence is TGTGCCAGCAGCCGAGGTCGGGGTGGAGAGACCCAGTACTTC. It encodes CASSRGRGGETQYF.

This clone was detected a few times. This chain links TRBV29-1 with TRBJ1-5; D not resolved. Germline CDR1 reads SQVTM; CDR2 reads ANQGSEA. CDR3 length: 16 residues. Trimming removed 6 bases at V and 3 bases at J, with 21 bases between. Here the CDR3 reads CSVASSQPASNQPQHF. DNA of the CDR3: TGCAGCGTGGCGTCATCACAGCCAGCCTCCAATCAGCCCCAGCATTTT. The whole variable domain, remainder taken from reference TRBV29-1 and TRBJ1-5, is SAVISQKPSRDICQRGTSLTIQCQVDSQVTMMFWYRQQPGQSLTLIATANQGSEATYESGFVIDKFPISRPNLTFSTLTVSNMSPEDSSIYLCSVASSQPASNQPQHFGDGTRLSIL.

This chain joins TRBV19 and TRBJ1-2, with TRBD1 as a possible D gene (6 bases). CDR1 LNHDA and CDR2 SQIVND come from the germline V gene (reference sequence). Trimming removed 5 bases at V and 7 bases at J, with 17 bases between. This CDR3 has 14 amino acids. The CDR3, as DNA: TGTGCCAGTAGTCCGGGACACGTCGGGGTTGGCTACACCTTC. Translated: CASSPGHVGVGYTF.

This clone was found a few times. V usage is TRBV19 and J usage is TRBJ1-5, with 8 bases fitting TRBD1. Germline lookup yields CDR1 LNHDA and CDR2 SQIVND (reference sequence). The CDR3 sequence is 13 residues long. With 5 bases clipped from V and 6 bases from J, the junction kept 3 bases outside the gene matches. This chain's CDR3 is CASSYDRGQPQHF. CDR3 DNA: TGTGCCAGTAGTTACGACAGGGGTCAGCCCCAGCATTTT.

The chain is built from TRBV30 and TRBJ2-5, with 13 bases matching TRBD2. V shed 2 bases and J 6 bases; nucleotides not matched to a gene: 3. This CDR3 contains 14 residues. Germline-derived CDR1 and CDR2 are GTSNPN and SVGIG (reference sequence). CDR3: CAWSTSGGAKTQYF. Written as DNA, the CDR3 is TGTGCCTGGAGTACTAGCGGGGGGGCGAAGACCCAGTACTTC.

This clone was seen just once. The chain links TRBV12-3 or TRBV12-4 to TRBJ1-2; TRBD1 matches 7 bases. The CDR3 has 13 amino acids. J lost 4 bases, V lost 5 bases, and 4 bases had no gene match. DNA for the CDR3: TGTGCCAGCAGTCGAAGGACAGGCTATGGCTACACCTTC. Its protein is CASSRRTGYGYTF.

This chain uses TRBV3-1 (or the pseudogene TRBV3-2) with TRBJ1-2; 9 nucleotides line up with TRBD1. CDR1 is LGHDT and CDR2 is YNNKEL in the germline V gene (reference sequence). Trimming cost V 4 bases and J 6 bases; bases outside gene matches: 9. The CDR3 covers 15 residues. Here the CDR3 DNA reads TGTGCCAGCAGCCTACTCTTGACAGGGGGTCATGGCTACACCTTC. Its protein is CASSLLLTGGHGYTF.

Here the CDR3 DNA reads TGCAGCGTGTACAGGGAGCGGGCTTTCTTT. Amino acids: CSVYRERAFF. The V and J genes are TRBV29-1 and TRBJ1-1, with a tentative D call TRBD1 (6 bases). V lost 6 bases to trimming and J lost 11 bases, with 13 bases between them. CDR3 length: 10 residues. Looked up from germline, CDR1 is SQVTM and CDR2 is ANQGSEA.

The sample holds one count of this clone. The V call is TRBV20-1, the J call TRBJ2-7; 7 bases agree with TRBD1. Unmatched junction bases numbered 4, after V lost 3 bases and J lost 2 bases. This CDR3 is 13 amino acids long. From germline, CDR1 is DFQATT and CDR2 SNEGSKA (reference sequence). The CDR3 DNA reads as TGCAGTGCTAGTGGGCAGGGGGCCTACGAGCAGTACTTC. It encodes CSASGQGAYEQYF.

The chain employs TRBV6-5 and TRBJ1-2; D may be TRBD1 (6 bases). The V end was cut by 6 bases, the J end by 0 bases, with 11 bases between. The CDR3 length is 14 residues. The germline gives CDR1 MNHEY, CDR2 SVGAGI. CDR3 loop: CASSWTVSNYGYTF. Written as DNA, the CDR3 is TGTGCCAGCAGCTGGACAGTATCTAACTATGGCTACACCTTC.

The rearrangement joins TRBV6-6 to TRBJ1-4, with no clear D. The CDR3 covers 15 residues. The V end lost 8 bases, the J end lost 0 bases, and 13 bases lay between the germline ends. Germline values: CDR1 MNHNY, CDR2 SVGAGI (reference sequence). The CDR3 sequence: CASVRRGATNEKLFF. The CDR3 DNA follows: TGTGCCAGCGTTAGGCGAGGTGCAACTAATGAAAAACTGTTTTTT.

This chain uses TRBV7-2 with TRBJ1-2; D not certain. V was pared by 1 base and J by 1 base, with 7 bases between. The CDR3 length is 14 residues. Germline V gives CDR1 SGHTA, CDR2 FQGNSA. The CDR3 DNA reads as TGTGCCAGCAGCTTAGACCCGGTTAACTATGGCTACACCTTC. It encodes CASSLDPVNYGYTF.

The chain recombines TRBV5-1 with TRBJ2-5, with 15 bases matching TRBD2. The CDR3 loop spans 17 amino acids. The junction had 2 bases not matched to a gene; V was cut back by 0 bases and J by 2 bases. Germline values: CDR1 SGHRS, CDR2 YFSETQ. Written as DNA, the CDR3 is TGCGCCAGCAGCTTGGCCGGGACTAGCGGGGGGCAAGAGACCCAGTACTTC. Translating gives CASSLAGTSGGQETQYF.

V gene TRBV19 combines with J gene TRBJ2-3; D perhaps matches TRBD2 (6 bases). The CDR3 is made up of 14 amino acids. Trimming shortened V by 3 bases and J by 2 bases, and 9 bases separated the two germline ends. Germline lookup yields CDR1 LNHDA and CDR2 SQIVND (reference sequence). The CDR3 region is CASSMGDFTDTQYF. CDR3 sequence (DNA): TGTGCCAGTAGTATGGGGGACTTCACAGATACGCAGTATTTT.

The V call is TRBV5-1, the J call TRBJ1-5, with 7 bases that match TRBD1. Germline V gene lookup returns CDR1 SGHRS and CDR2 YFSETQ. The CDR3 runs 16 residues. V lost 5 bases and J lost 0; bases outside the gene matches: 8. DNA for the CDR3: TGCGCCAGCAGACCGACAGGGAATGGTAGCAATCAGCCCCAGCATTTT. Amino acid sequence: CASRPTGNGSNQPQHF.

V and J are TRBV3-1 (or the pseudogene TRBV3-2) and TRBJ1-3; D is unclear. Looked up from germline, CDR1 is LGHDT and CDR2 is YNNKEL (reference sequence). V lost 2 bases to trimming and J lost 0 bases, with 8 bases between them. CDR3 size: 15 residues. The CDR3 reads CASSQNIYSGNTIYF. CDR3 nucleotides: TGTGCCAGCAGCCAAAACATTTACTCTGGAAACACCATATATTTT.